This section outlines one T cell receptor (beta chain) sequence together with its context. Trimming at V came to 2 bases and at J to 5 bases, leaving 4 bases not matched to a gene. Germline V gives CDR1 LGHDT, CDR2 YNNKEL (reference sequence). There are 14 residues in the CDR3. This record belongs to a study of blood T cell repertoires in COVID-19. Study details: T cells, B-cell-depleted T cells, or PBMCs provided the cDNA or gDNA that served as material.

In the source study's methods: Reference gene primer amplification gave estimated nucleated cell counts. Sequencing used immunoSEQ multiplex PCR; TCRdb keeps in-frame clones, though not all of them. The D gene and trimming were derived from the DNA, and the V and J assignments and clone size from that table. The sample lists approximately 200,000 clones, around 88% occurring once. Exposed study participants had met a COVID-19 case within 2 weeks before entry. This sequence originates from a woman in her 30s who had been exposed to COVID-19. The chain carries TRBV3-1 (or the pseudogene TRBV3-2) and TRBJ1-1; 8 bases align to TRBD1. Sequencing was performed on PBMCs or T cells enriched from blood (not recorded which). The CDR3 DNA follows: TGTGCCAGCAGCCAACAGGGGGCGCGTACTGAAGCTTTCTTT. Amino acid sequence: CASSQQGARTEAFF.